In this sample, the clone carrying this T cell receptor beta chain turned up a few times. Individual cDNA molecules (in the library) carried attached unique molecular identifiers. Authors' methods: Samples ranged from about 23,224 to 690,600 TCRs, with a median of roughly 95,000. TCRdb re-analysed the RACE reads in MiXCR, keeping a single row per CDR3 protein. TCRdb, rather than the study authors, made the V and J calls. Here the sample spans approximately 77,000 distinct CDR3 sequences, around 13% being singletons. Germline V gene data show CDR1 as LGHDT and CDR2 as YNNKEL (reference sequence). This CDR3 has 15 amino acids. V trimming: 8 bases; J trimming: 2 bases; junction bases outside the gene matches: 8. This sample is drawn from a study of human T cells and chemical hapten exposure. Specified time point: pre-sensitization, week 0. As for treatment: therapeutic diphenylcyclopropenone sensitization with weekly scalp DPC.

The source of this sequence is a woman aged 45-65 years with alopecia areata. Some clones in this sample may be carry-over from other donors' samples. The sample here was whole blood, taken in connection with sensitization to the hapten diphenylcyclopropenone (DPC). The chain joins TRBV3-1 to TRBJ2-1, with 8 positions matching TRBD2. CDR3 amino acids: CASSLTSGPYNEQFF. The CDR3 DNA reads TGTGCCAGCTCACTTACTAGCGGCCCCTACAATGAGCAGTTCTTC.